The 14 T cell receptor beta chains given below trace back to one sample, sequenced in a study of blood T cell repertoires in COVID-19. Some clones are missing from TCRdb's copy, which holds only in-frame ones; the method was immunoSEQ multiplex PCR. Of 500,000 to 600,000 clones in the sample, less than 90% were seen once. Specimen: peripheral blood. The receptors stem from a woman between 45 and 60 years old with COVID-19, enrolled during active disease.

This rearrangement joins TRBV19 to TRBJ1-2; D not resolved. Germline V gene sequence: CDR1 LNHDA, CDR2 SQIVND (reference sequence). This CDR3 region has 14 residues. V was pared by 1 base and J by 8 bases, with 14 bases between. For the CDR3, the DNA is TGTGCCAGTAGTATAGTGGGCGGGGTTGGCGGCTACACCTTC. Its translation is CASSIVGGVGGYTF. Full variable domain (outside the CDR3, taken from reference TRBV19 and TRBJ1-2): DGGITQSPKYLFRKEGQNVTLSCEQNLNHDAMYWYRQDPGQGLRLIYYSQIVNDFQKGDIAEGYSVSREKKESFPLTVTSAQKNPTAFYLCASSIVGGVGGYTFGSGTRLTVV.

The J gene is TRBJ2-7, the V gene TRBV9; 7 bases align to TRBD2. Looked up from germline, CDR1 is SGDLS and CDR2 is YYNGEE. The CDR3 runs 13 residues. Trimming cost V 4 bases and J 4 bases; bases outside gene matches: 5. The CDR3, as DNA: TGTGCCAGCAGCCCGAGCGGGACGTACGAGCAGTACTTC. Its translation: CASSPSGTYEQYF.

In this sample, this clone turned up a few times. The chain recombines TRBV5-1 with TRBJ1-1, with 10 bases identical to TRBD1. This CDR3 is 19 amino acids long. Germline V lookup: CDR1 SGHRS, CDR2 YFSETQ. The ends lost 0 bases at V and 4 bases at J; junction bases unmatched: 15. This CDR3 reads CASSLVGLRGQGGFTEAFF. The CDR3 nucleotides are TGCGCCAGCAGCTTGGTGGGCTTGCGAGGACAGGGGGGTTTCACTGAAGCTTTCTTT.

The CDR3 region has the DNA TGTGCCAGTAGCCCAGACCTGGGGCCAGATACGCAGTATTTT. This translates into CASSPDLGPDTQYF. The chain carries TRBV19 and TRBJ2-3; TRBD1 might be the D (5 bases). CDR3 length: 14 amino acids. The ends were cut back, 6 bases at V and 4 bases at J, with 14 bases in the middle. Germline assignment: CDR1 LNHDA and CDR2 SQIVND (reference sequence).

The chain employs TRBV24-1 and TRBJ2-1; the match to TRBD1 covers 12 bases. CDR3 length equals 15 residues. In germline, CDR1 is KGHDR, CDR2 SFDVKD. J was trimmed by 8 bases and V by 4 bases; bases with no gene match: 5. The CDR3 loop is CATSDMGQGAHEQFF. The CDR3 DNA reads as TGTGCCACCAGTGACATGGGACAGGGGGCCCATGAGCAGTTCTTC.

The chain carries TRBV6-5 and TRBJ2-5, with D tentatively TRBD1 (5 bases). Per the germline V gene, CDR1 is MNHEY and CDR2 is SVGAGI. The CDR3 totals 14 residues. Trimming pared 0 bases from V and 4 bases from J, leaving 9 bases between. CDR3 residues: CASSYSSRAETQYF. CDR3 nucleotides: TGTGCCAGCAGTTACTCGAGCAGGGCAGAGACCCAGTACTTC.

J is TRBJ1-5 and V is TRBV30, with 8 bases aligning to TRBD1. The ends lost 1 base at V and 6 bases at J; junction bases unmatched: 5. CDR1 is GTSNPN and CDR2 is SVGIG in the germline V gene (reference sequence). The CDR3 has 14 residues. For the CDR3, the DNA is TGTGCCTGGAGTGCAGGGGGCGAGGGTCAGCCCCAGCATTTT. This translates into CAWSAGGEGQPQHF. The variable domain in full, with the rest retrieved from reference TRBV30 and TRBJ1-5, is SQTIHQWPATLVQPVGSPLSLECTVEGTSNPNLYWYRQAAGRGLQLLFYSVGIGQISSEVPQNLSASRPQDRQFILSSKKLLLSDSGFYLCAWSAGGEGQPQHFGDGTRLSIL.

The count of this clone is one. The chain recombines TRBV19 with TRBJ2-7; TRBD1 might be the D (5 bases). The CDR3 has 12 amino acids. Trimming left V 5 bases short and J 5 bases short, with 10 bases between. Germline CDR1 LNHDA, CDR2 SQIVND (reference sequence). CDR3 DNA sequence: TGTGCCAGTAGTGGAGACAGAAACGAGCAGTACTTC. It encodes CASSGDRNEQYF.

The rearrangement joins TRBV4-1 to TRBJ2-1, with a possible D match to TRBD2 (5 bases). Looked up from germline, CDR1 is MGHRA and CDR2 is YSYEKL. V shed 1 base and J shed 8 bases, with 12 bases lying between them. This CDR3 has 14 residues. CDR3 coding DNA: TGCGCCAGCAGCCAAGCCCTTTTCGGGGATGAGCAGTTCTTC. Its translation is CASSQALFGDEQFF.

This clone was picked up one time. The chain joins TRBV7-9 to TRBJ1-2; 7 bases line up with TRBD1. CDR1 is SEHNR and CDR2 is FQNEAQ in the germline V gene (reference sequence). V was pared by 4 bases and J by 8 bases, with 7 bases of the junction left unmatched. This CDR3 has 13 amino acids. CDR3 nucleotide sequence: TGTGCCAGCAGCTCTAGACAGGGTATAGGCTACACCTTC. Its translation is CASSSRQGIGYTF.

This sequence joins TRBV6-5 and TRBJ1-1; D is uncertain. Germline V CDR1 and CDR2: MNHEY, SVGAGI. CDR3 length equals 14 residues. The V end was cut by 3 bases, the J end by 2 bases, with 10 bases between. CDR3 amino acids: CASSYNSLNTEAFF. The CDR3 DNA follows: TGTGCCAGCAGTTATAACAGCCTTAACACTGAAGCTTTCTTT.

The V gene is TRBV28, the J gene TRBJ1-2, with D tentatively TRBD1 (5 bases). Germline CDR1 is MDHEN and CDR2 is SYDVKM. The CDR3 runs 13 residues. V lost 5 bases and J 4 bases, leaving 11 bases between the germline ends. CDR3 DNA sequence: TGTGCCAGCAGTGTCGACAGAACCTATGGCTACACCTTC. Protein: CASSVDRTYGYTF.

This clone was seen once. The chain employs TRBV7-3 and TRBJ2-3; 9 nucleotides line up with TRBD2. The CDR3 has 15 residues. CDR1 and CDR2 (germline): SGHTA, FQGTGA. V dropped 4 bases and J dropped 1; count of bases not matched to a gene: 3. The CDR3 DNA follows: TGTGCCAGCAGCTCCAGCGGGGGGCGCACAGATACGCAGTATTTT. As protein: CASSSSGGRTDTQYF.

This clone was observed a handful of times. The chain uses TRBV30 and TRBJ1-5, with 10 bases fitting TRBD1. This CDR3 is built from 13 residues. CDR1 and CDR2 from the germline V gene are GTSNPN and SVGIG (reference sequence). The CDR3 DNA sequence: TGTTACCGATGGGGACAGGGGACTCAGCCCCAGCATTTT. Protein sequence: CYRWGQGTQPQHF.